The clone carrying this T cell receptor beta chain was counted at least ten times. This sample is part of a study of T-cell reconstitution after alpha-beta-depleted transplantation in children. Germline CDR1 and CDR2: DFQATT and SNEGSKA (reference sequence). This CDR3 spans 14 amino acids. V shed 4 bases and J shed 3 bases, with 12 bases lying between them. This sample's TCRbeta library carried unique molecular identifier barcodes. TCRdb called the PCR reads again in MiXCR, with one record for every CDR3 protein. The table has approximately 240,000 distinct CDR3 sequences, 9.7% seen once. The V and J genes are TRBV20-1 and TRBJ2-2, with D perhaps being TRBD1 or TRBD2 (6 bases each). This clonotype was obtained from a human donor who donated a stem cell graft to a child with SCID. This sample comprised PBMCs from the stem cell graft donor, obtained from the stem cell graft. As DNA, the CDR3 is TGCAGTGCTATGTGGGGGGCCGACACCGGGGAGCTGTTTTTT. It specifies CSAMWGADTGELFF.